This TCR beta chain appears in the sequencing data of a study of T-cell reconstitution after alpha-beta-depleted transplantation in children. Study results and limitations: Reportedly, roughly two months post-transplant, alpha-beta T cells arose from several hundred expanded graft clones. At the one-year point after transplant, T-cell counts and TCRbeta diversity were found to come mostly from T cells that had been newly produced.

This clonotype has a handful of counts. As yet, its antigen is unknown. Unique molecular identifiers were incorporated when the TCRbeta library was constructed. TCRdb used MiXCR to reprocess the PCR reads, holding one entry per CDR3 protein. This table has approximately 150,000 distinct CDR3 sequences, around 8.8% appearing once. This CDR3 comprises 14 residues. Trimming at V came to 6 bases and at J to 2 bases, leaving 3 bases not matched to a gene. The chain is built from TRBV12-3 or TRBV12-4 and TRBJ1-4; 7 nucleotides agree with TRBD1. The TCR comes from a female patient aged 2-10 years who had a stem cell transplant for congenital amegakaryocytic thrombocytopenia, so the T cells may come from the graft donor. This specimen was PBMCs, mostly from graft donor cells, taken 180 days after TCRalphabeta/CD19-depleted stem cell transplant. CDR3 DNA: TGTGCCAGCAGGGAGGGACAGACTAATGAAAAACTGTTTTTT. Amino acids: CASREGQTNEKLFF.